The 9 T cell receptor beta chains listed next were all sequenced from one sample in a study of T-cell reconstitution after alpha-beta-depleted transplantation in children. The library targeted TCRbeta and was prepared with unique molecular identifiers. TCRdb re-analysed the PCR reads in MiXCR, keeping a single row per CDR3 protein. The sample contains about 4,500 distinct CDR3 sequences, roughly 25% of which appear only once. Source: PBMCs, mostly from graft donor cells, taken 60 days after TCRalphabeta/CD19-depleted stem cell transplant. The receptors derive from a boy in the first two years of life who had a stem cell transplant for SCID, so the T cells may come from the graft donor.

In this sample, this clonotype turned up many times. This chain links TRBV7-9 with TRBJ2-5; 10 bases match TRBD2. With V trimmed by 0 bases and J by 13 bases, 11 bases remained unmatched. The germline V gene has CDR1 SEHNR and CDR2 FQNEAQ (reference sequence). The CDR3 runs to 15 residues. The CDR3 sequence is CASSLAGSGGSRRYF. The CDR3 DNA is TGTGCCAGCAGCTTAGCGGGTAGCGGGGGGTCGAGGCGGTACTTC.

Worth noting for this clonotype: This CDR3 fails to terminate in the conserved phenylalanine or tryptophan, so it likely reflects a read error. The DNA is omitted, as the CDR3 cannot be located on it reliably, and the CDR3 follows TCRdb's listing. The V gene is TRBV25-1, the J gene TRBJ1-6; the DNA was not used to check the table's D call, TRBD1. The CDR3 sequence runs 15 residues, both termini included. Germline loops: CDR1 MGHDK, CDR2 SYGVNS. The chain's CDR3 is CASSGYTGNNSPVPL.

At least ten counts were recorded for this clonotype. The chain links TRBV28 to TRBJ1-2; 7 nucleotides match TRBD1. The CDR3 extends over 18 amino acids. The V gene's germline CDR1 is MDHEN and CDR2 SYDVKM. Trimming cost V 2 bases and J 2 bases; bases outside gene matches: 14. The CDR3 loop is CASSLRNSAQGKNYGYTF. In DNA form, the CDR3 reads TGTGCCAGCAGTTTAAGAAACTCCGCACAGGGGAAAAACTATGGCTACACCTTC.

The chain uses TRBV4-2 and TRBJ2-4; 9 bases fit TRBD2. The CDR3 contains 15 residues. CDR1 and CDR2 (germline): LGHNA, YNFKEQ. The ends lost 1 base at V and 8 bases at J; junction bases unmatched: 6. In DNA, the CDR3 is TGTGCCAGCAGCCAAGGAAGCGGGGGGTTGGACATTCAGTACTTC. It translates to CASSQGSGGLDIQYF.

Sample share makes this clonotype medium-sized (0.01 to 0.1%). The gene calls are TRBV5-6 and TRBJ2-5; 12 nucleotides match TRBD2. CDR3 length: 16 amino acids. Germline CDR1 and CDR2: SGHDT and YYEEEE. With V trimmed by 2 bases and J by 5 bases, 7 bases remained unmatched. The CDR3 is CASSFLTSGGQETQYF. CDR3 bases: TGTGCCAGCAGCTTTCTGACTAGCGGGGGTCAGGAGACCCAGTACTTC.

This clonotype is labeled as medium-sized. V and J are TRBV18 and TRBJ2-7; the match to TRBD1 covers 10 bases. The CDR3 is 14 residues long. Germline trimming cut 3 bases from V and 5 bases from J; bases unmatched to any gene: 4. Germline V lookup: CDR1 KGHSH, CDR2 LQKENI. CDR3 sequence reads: CASSPTGGMNEQYF. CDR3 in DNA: TGTGCCAGCTCACCGACAGGGGGCATGAACGAGCAGTACTTC.

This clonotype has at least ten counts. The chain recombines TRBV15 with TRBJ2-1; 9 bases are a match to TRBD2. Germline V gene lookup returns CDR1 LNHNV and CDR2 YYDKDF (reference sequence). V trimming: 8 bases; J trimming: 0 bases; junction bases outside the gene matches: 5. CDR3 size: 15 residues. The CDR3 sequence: CATAGGASSYNEQFF. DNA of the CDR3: TGTGCCACCGCGGGGGGGGCTAGCTCCTACAATGAGCAGTTCTTC.

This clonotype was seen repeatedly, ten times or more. The CDR3 sequence: CASSYRQGAQPLHF. In DNA, the CDR3 is TGTGCCAGCAGTTACCGACAGGGGGCGCAACCCCTCCACTTT. The rearrangement uses TRBV6-5 and TRBJ1-6, with 10 nucleotides matching TRBD1. The V segment lost 2 bases and the J segment 12 bases; nucleotides outside the gene matches: 4. This CDR3 contains 14 residues. Germline CDR1 MNHEY, CDR2 SVGAGI.

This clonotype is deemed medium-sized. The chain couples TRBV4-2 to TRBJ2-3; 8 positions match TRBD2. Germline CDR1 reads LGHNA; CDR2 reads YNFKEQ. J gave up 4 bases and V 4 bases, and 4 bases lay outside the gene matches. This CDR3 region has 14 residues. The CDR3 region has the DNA TGTGCCAGCAGCCCCTTCGGGGGGGCAGATACGCAGTATTTT. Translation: CASSPFGGADTQYF.